Each of the 26 T cell receptor beta chains below was sequenced from the same sample in a study of blood T cell repertoires in COVID-19. Measured with immunoSEQ multiplex PCR; TCRdb has only the in-frame clones, and not every one. The repertoire has some 150,000 clones, approximately 90% of them found once; the top ten carry more than 0.8%. Sequencing input: peripheral blood. The receptors originated from a woman aged 50 to 65 with acute or convalescent COVID-19.

The chain links TRBV29-1 to TRBJ1-1; a possible D gene is TRBD1 (5 bases). The CDR3 length is 13 residues. The V end lost 3 bases, the J end lost 3 bases, and 11 bases lay between the germline ends. The V gene's germline CDR1 is SQVTM and CDR2 ANQGSEA. In DNA, the CDR3 is TGCAGCGTTGAGACCCAGGGTTACACTGAAGCTTTCTTT. It encodes CSVETQGYTEAFF.

The CDR3 is CASTRQGKYEQYF. Here the CDR3 DNA reads TGTGCCAGCACCCGACAGGGGAAGTACGAGCAGTACTTC. V gene TRBV2 combines with J gene TRBJ2-7, with 8 bases lining up with TRBD1. The CDR3 sequence is 13 residues long. V lost 7 bases to trimming and J lost 4 bases; unmatched junction nucleotides: 6. CDR1 is SNHLY and CDR2 is FYNNEI in the germline V gene.

This chain links TRBV21-1 with TRBJ2-1; TRBD2 is taken as the D call from the table, unchecked against the DNA. TRBV21-1 is described as a pseudogene. The length of the CDR3 is 14 residues. The CDR3: CANPLAGPSHEQFF. CDR3 nucleotide sequence: TGTGCCAACCCACTAGCGGGGCCCTCTCATGAGCAGTTCTTC.

V gene TRBV5-4 combines with J gene TRBJ1-1; 9 bases agree with TRBD1. V was pared by 1 base and J by 2 bases, with 3 bases of the junction left unmatched. CDR3 length: 15 residues. Germline V CDR1 and CDR2: SGHNT, YYREEE (reference sequence). CDR3 DNA sequence: TGTGCCAGCAGCTTGATGACAGGGGGAAACACTGAAGCTTTCTTT. Its translation is CASSLMTGGNTEAFF.

This clone was seen a single time. The chain recombines TRBV6-5 with TRBJ1-5, with TRBD1 matching 8 bases. The CDR3 sequence is 15 residues long. Germline CDR1 and CDR2: MNHEY and SVGAGI. J was trimmed by 1 base and V by 6 bases; bases with no gene match: 5. For the CDR3, the DNA is TGTGCCAGCAGACAGGGGGGAGGCAGCAATCAGCCCCAGCATTTT. Translating gives CASRQGGGSNQPQHF.

The chain has TRBV3-1 (or the pseudogene TRBV3-2) and TRBJ1-4, with unresolved D. With 5 bases removed from V and 7 bases from J, the gap between germline ends came to 20 bases. The germline V gene encodes CDR1 LGHDT and CDR2 YNNKEL (reference sequence). The CDR3 is 16 amino acids. Here the CDR3 reads CASSDGAGLSGEKLFF. The DNA for the CDR3 is TGTGCCAGCAGCGATGGTGCCGGTTTGAGCGGTGAAAAACTGTTTTTT.

This clone was counted a single time. This chain joins TRBV24-1 and TRBJ1-2; weak D call: TRBD1 (6 bases). CDR3 length equals 13 residues. V lost 9 bases, J lost 6 bases, and 16 bases lay in between. CDR1 and CDR2 from the germline V gene are KGHDR and SFDVKD. Here the CDR3 reads CATGSPGADGYTF. In nucleotides, the CDR3 is TGTGCCACCGGATCTCCAGGGGCTGATGGCTACACCTTC.

CDR3 region: CASSRGQNYGYTF. In nucleotides, the CDR3 is TGTGCCAGCAGCCGTGGACAGAACTATGGCTACACCTTC. V and J are TRBV7-9 and TRBJ1-2; D might be TRBD1 (6 bases). In germline, CDR1 is SEHNR, CDR2 FQNEAQ (reference sequence). Trimming removed 5 bases at V and 2 bases at J, with 9 bases between. This CDR3 region has 13 residues.

As for this clone: The sample contains more than one DNA sequence encoding this CDR3. This chain connects TRBV11-3 to TRBJ2-7; perhaps TRBD2 as D (5 bases). The germline CDR1 and CDR2 sequences are SGHNT and YENEEA. The V gene lost 1 base and the J gene lost 4 bases, with 11 bases spanning the gap. The CDR3 is made up of 14 amino acids. The CDR3 DNA sequence: TGTGCCAGCAGCTTAGCGGGAAGGGAGTACGAGCAGTACTTC. Amino acids: CASSLAGREYEQYF.

The rearrangement links TRBV11-2 to TRBJ2-1; the D gene is possibly TRBD2 (7 bases). Deletions cut 7 bases from V and 5 bases from J, with 18 bases between. This CDR3 comprises 15 residues. Germline values: CDR1 SGHAT, CDR2 FQNNGV. The CDR3 DNA sequence: TGTGCCAGCACCCTAGGGGGGCGGGAGAACAATGAGCAGTTCTTC. As protein: CASTLGGRENNEQFF.

The CDR3 DNA sequence: TGCGCCAGCAGCCGGGGACTAGCGGGGGGTCCGCCCTACAATGAGCAGTTCTTC. This encodes CASSRGLAGGPPYNEQFF. The chain has TRBV4-1 and TRBJ2-1, with 15 bases aligning to TRBD2. The V segment lost 4 bases and the J segment 2 bases; nucleotides outside the gene matches: 6. From germline, CDR1 is MGHRA and CDR2 YSYEKL. This CDR3 has 18 residues.

V usage is TRBV5-5 and J usage is TRBJ2-2; D unclear. The germline V and J ends were trimmed by 0 bases and 4 bases, with 7 bases remaining between them. Germline CDR1 and CDR2: SGHKS and YYEKEE (reference sequence). The CDR3 loop spans 14 amino acids. The CDR3 coding sequence is TGTGCCAGCAGCTTGGTTAGCAGCACCGGGGAGCTGTTTTTT. Its translation: CASSLVSSTGELFF.

This chain joins TRBV7-3 and TRBJ2-2, with a possible D match to TRBD1 (6 bases). Trimming cost V 5 bases and J 4 bases, with 17 bases left between them. Germline lookup yields CDR1 SGHTA and CDR2 FQGTGA. This CDR3 comprises 16 residues. In DNA form, the CDR3 reads TGTGCCAGCAGCCCTTTAAGGGGGAGCAGCACCGGGGAGCTGTTTTTT. Residues: CASSPLRGSSTGELFF.

V usage is TRBV21-1 and J usage is TRBJ2-7; the table names TRBD1, a call not compared with the DNA. TRBV21-1 constitutes a pseudogene. The CDR3 covers 15 residues. CDR3 coding DNA: TGTGCCAGCAGCAAAGGTGGGGGACAGTCTTACGAGCAGTACTTC. Translation gives CASSKGGGQSYEQYF.

The chain uses TRBV6-4 and TRBJ2-5, with TRBD2 matching over 7 bases. The germline V gene has CDR1 MRHNA and CDR2 SNTAGT. The CDR3 has 16 residues. Losses at the gene ends were 7 bases for V and 1 base for J; bases not matched to a gene: 12. The CDR3 loop reads CASIHLAERTQETQYF. The CDR3 DNA reads TGTGCCAGCATTCACCTAGCGGAGCGGACCCAAGAGACCCAGTACTTC.

The V and J genes are TRBV5-1 and TRBJ1-1; D might be TRBD1 (6 bases). V gave up 7 bases and J gave up 0 bases, with 13 bases separating them. Germline CDR1 SGHRS, CDR2 YFSETQ. The CDR3 is 14 amino acids. The CDR3 DNA sequence: TGCGCCAGCGATTTCGGGGGGCTGAACACTGAAGCTTTCTTT. Residues: CASDFGGLNTEAFF.

The J gene is TRBJ2-7, the V gene TRBV25-1; 8 bases align to TRBD1. CDR1 is MGHDK and CDR2 is SYGVNS in the germline V gene. The CDR3 is made up of 13 amino acids. V was clipped by 7 bases and J by 8 bases; unmatched bases: 10. The CDR3 reads CASTLWGTGQQYF. The CDR3 nucleotides read TGTGCCAGCACCTTATGGGGGACAGGCCAGCAGTACTTC.

In this sample, this clone turned up once. V gene TRBV3-1 (or the pseudogene TRBV3-2) combines with J gene TRBJ2-1, with D unclear. Germline CDR1 and CDR2: LGHDT and YNNKEL (reference sequence). This CDR3 region has 13 residues. V shed 1 base and J shed 9 bases, with 10 bases lying between them. CDR3 in DNA: TGTGCCAGCAGCCAAGGCGGTCTTAGTGAGCAGTTCTTC. Its protein is CASSQGGLSEQFF.

This clone was counted a single time. The chain is built from TRBV30 and TRBJ1-2; TRBD1 might be the D (6 bases). Per germline, CDR1 GTSNPN and CDR2 SVGIG (reference sequence). Trimming left V 5 bases short and J 4 bases short, with 11 bases between. The CDR3 length is 12 residues. This CDR3 is CAWGDTVYGYTF. In DNA form, the CDR3 reads TGTGCCTGGGGGGACACGGTCTATGGCTACACCTTC.

The chain couples TRBV13 to TRBJ1-1, with D perhaps TRBD1 (5 bases). The CDR3 has 14 residues. Trimming pared 1 base from V and 8 bases from J, leaving 14 bases between. Germline V gene data show CDR1 as PRHDT and CDR2 as FYEKMQ (reference sequence). The CDR3 nucleotides are TGTGCCAGCAGCTTAGCGAAGTGGGGCACGGAAGCTTTCTTT. Translation gives CASSLAKWGTEAFF.

The gene calls are TRBV27 and TRBJ2-3; D unclear. The germline gives CDR1 MNHEY, CDR2 SMNVEV (reference sequence). The CDR3 spans 13 residues. V was cut by 7 bases and J by 6 bases, with 14 bases left in between. In DNA, the CDR3 is TGTGCCAGCAATCCGAACCCAGGCGATACGCAGTATTTT. Translated, it gives CASNPNPGDTQYF.

The chain employs TRBV7-8 and TRBJ1-2; TRBD1 might be the D (5 bases). Trimming took off 0 bases at V and 2 bases at J, with 10 bases between the two ends. This CDR3 is 15 amino acids long. The germline V gene encodes CDR1 SGHVS and CDR2 FQNEAQ. The chain's CDR3 is CASSLAGLINYGYTF. CDR3 sequence (DNA): TGTGCCAGCAGCTTAGCGGGACTGATAAACTATGGCTACACCTTC.

The genes are TRBV25-1 and TRBJ1-1, with 7 positions matching TRBD1. The CDR3 is 15 amino acids. Germline V lookup: CDR1 MGHDK, CDR2 SYGVNS. V lost 4 bases, J lost 4 bases, and 9 bases stayed unmatched. CDR3 DNA sequence: TGTGCCAGCAGTGGGACGCCGGGACAGCCCACTGAAGCTTTCTTT. Amino acids: CASSGTPGQPTEAFF.

In its sample, this clone was seen once. The rearrangement uses TRBV2 and TRBJ2-7; D may be TRBD1 (5 bases). The CDR3 runs to 11 residues. Germline values: CDR1 SNHLY, CDR2 FYNNEI. The V gene lost 3 bases and the J gene lost 6 bases, with 6 bases spanning the gap. Here the CDR3 reads CASSDRAEQYF. DNA of the CDR3: TGTGCCAGCAGTGACAGGGCCGAGCAGTACTTC.

The genes are TRBV19 and TRBJ1-4; 7 positions match TRBD1. This CDR3 is 16 amino acids long. Germline-derived CDR1 and CDR2 are LNHDA and SQIVND (reference sequence). J was trimmed by 7 bases and V by 9 bases; bases with no gene match: 17. The CDR3 coding sequence is TGTGCCAGCCGGGACAGCACATACGGGGGAGGTGAAAAACTGTTTTTT. Its protein is CASRDSTYGGGEKLFF.

The chain employs TRBV12-3 or TRBV12-4 and TRBJ1-2, with a possible D match to TRBD1 (5 bases). Trimming took 1 base from V and 13 from J, leaving 13 bases between them. The CDR3 totals 12 residues. The CDR3 bases are TGTGCCAGCAGTTTAGTGGGGCTACACGGCACCTTC. It translates to CASSLVGLHGTF.